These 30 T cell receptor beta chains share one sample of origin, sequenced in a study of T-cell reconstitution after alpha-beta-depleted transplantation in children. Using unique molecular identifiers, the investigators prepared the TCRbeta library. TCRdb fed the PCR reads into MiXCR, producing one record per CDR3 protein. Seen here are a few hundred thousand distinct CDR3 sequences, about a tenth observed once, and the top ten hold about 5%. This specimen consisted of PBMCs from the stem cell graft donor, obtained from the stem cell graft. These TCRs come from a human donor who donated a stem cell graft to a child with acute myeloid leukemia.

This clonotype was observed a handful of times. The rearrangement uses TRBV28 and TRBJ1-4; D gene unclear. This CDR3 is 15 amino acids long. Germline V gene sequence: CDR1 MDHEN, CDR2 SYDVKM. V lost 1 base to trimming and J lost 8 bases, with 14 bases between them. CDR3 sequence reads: CASSLSHGVEEKLFF. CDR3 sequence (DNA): TGTGCCAGCAGTTTATCTCACGGGGTGGAGGAAAAACTGTTTTTT. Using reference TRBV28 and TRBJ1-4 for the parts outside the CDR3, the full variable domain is DVKVTQSSRYLVKRTGEKVFLECVQDMDHENMFWYRQDPGLGLRLIYFSYDVKMKEKGDIPEGYSVSREKKERFSLILESASTNQTSMYLCASSLSHGVEEKLFFGSGTQLSVL.

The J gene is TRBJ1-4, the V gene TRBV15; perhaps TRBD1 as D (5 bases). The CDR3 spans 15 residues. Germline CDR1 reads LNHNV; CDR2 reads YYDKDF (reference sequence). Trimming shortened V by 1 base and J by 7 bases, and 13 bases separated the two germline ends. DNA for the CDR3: TGTGCCACCAGCAGAGTAAGGGGAAGGACTGAAAAACTGTTTTTT. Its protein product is CATSRVRGRTEKLFF.

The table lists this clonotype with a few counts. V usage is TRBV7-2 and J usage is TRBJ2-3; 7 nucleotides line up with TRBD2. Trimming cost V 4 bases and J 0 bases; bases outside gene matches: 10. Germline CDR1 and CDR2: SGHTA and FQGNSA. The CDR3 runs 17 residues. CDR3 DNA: TGTGCCAGCAGCTCCCAGGGAGGGCCCCCTAGCACAGATACGCAGTATTTT. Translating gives CASSSQGGPPSTDTQYF.

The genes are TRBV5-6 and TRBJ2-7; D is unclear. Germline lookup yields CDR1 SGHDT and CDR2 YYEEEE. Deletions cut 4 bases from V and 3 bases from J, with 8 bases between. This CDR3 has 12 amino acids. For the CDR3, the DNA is TGTGCCAGCAGCGTGATGAACTACGAGCAGTACTTC. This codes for CASSVMNYEQYF.

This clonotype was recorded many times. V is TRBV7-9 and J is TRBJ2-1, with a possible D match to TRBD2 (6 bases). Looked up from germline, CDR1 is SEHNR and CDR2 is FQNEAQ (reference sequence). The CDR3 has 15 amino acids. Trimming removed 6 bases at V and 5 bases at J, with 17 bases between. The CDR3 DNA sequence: TGTGCCAGCAGGGTGGGACTCGGAGGAAACAATGAGCAGTTCTTC. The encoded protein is CASRVGLGGNNEQFF.

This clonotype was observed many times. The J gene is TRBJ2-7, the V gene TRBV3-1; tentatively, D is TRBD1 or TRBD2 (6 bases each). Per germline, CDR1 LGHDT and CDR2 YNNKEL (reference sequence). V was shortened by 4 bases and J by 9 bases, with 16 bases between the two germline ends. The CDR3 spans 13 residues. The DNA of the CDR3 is TGTGCCAGCAGCCCCGGTTGGGGGGCGCGGCAGTACTTC. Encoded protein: CASSPGWGARQYF.

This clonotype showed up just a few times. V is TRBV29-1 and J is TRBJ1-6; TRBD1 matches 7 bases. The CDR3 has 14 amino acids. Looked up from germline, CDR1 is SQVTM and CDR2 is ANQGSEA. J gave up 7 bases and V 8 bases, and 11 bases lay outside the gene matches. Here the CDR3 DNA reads TGCAGCCTCTACTACAGGGGTAGGAATTCACCCCTCCACTTT. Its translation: CSLYYRGRNSPLHF. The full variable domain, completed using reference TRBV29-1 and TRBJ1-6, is SAVISQKPSRDICQRGTSLTIQCQVDSQVTMMFWYRQQPGQSLTLIATANQGSEATYESGFVIDKFPISRPNLTFSTLTVSNMSPEDSSIYLCSLYYRGRNSPLHFGNGTRLTVT.

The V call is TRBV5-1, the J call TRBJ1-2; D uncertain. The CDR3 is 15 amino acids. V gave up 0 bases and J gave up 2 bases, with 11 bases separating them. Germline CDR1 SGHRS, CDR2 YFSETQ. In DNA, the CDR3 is TGCGCCAGCAGCTTGGTGACGGCCCAGAACTATGGCTACACCTTC. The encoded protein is CASSLVTAQNYGYTF.

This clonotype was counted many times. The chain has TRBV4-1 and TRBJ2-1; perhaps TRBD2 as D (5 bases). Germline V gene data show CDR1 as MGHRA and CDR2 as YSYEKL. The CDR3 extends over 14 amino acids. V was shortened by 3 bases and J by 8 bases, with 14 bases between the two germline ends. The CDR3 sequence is CASSQVLLVDEQFF. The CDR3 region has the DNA TGCGCCAGCAGCCAGGTGTTACTAGTCGATGAGCAGTTCTTC.

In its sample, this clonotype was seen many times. CDR3 sequence (DNA): TGTGCCAGTAGTATAACAGGGGTTGGAGATACGCAGTATTTT. Encoded protein: CASSITGVGDTQYF. This chain links TRBV19 with TRBJ2-3, with TRBD1 matching over 7 bases. J was trimmed by 5 bases and V by 2 bases; bases with no gene match: 4. The V gene's germline CDR1 is LNHDA and CDR2 SQIVND (reference sequence). This CDR3 has 14 residues. The complete variable domain, with remaining parts taken from reference TRBV19 and TRBJ2-3, reads DGGITQSPKYLFRKEGQNVTLSCEQNLNHDAMYWYRQDPGQGLRLIYYSQIVNDFQKGDIAEGYSVSREKKESFPLTVTSAQKNPTAFYLCASSITGVGDTQYFGPGTRLTVL.

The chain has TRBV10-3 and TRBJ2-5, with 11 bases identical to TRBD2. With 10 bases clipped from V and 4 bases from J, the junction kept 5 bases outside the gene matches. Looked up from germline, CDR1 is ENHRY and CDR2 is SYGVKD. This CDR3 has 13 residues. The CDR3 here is CASAGTSGETQYF. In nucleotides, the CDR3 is TGTGCCAGCGCCGGGACTAGCGGAGAGACCCAGTACTTC.

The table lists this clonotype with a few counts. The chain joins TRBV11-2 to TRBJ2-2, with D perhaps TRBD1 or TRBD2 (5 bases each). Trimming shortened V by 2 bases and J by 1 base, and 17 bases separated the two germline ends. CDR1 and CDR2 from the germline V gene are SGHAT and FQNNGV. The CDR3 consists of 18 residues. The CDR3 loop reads CASSLPRRGAQNTGELFF. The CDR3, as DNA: TGTGCCAGCAGCTTACCACGGCGAGGGGCCCAGAACACCGGGGAGCTGTTTTTT.

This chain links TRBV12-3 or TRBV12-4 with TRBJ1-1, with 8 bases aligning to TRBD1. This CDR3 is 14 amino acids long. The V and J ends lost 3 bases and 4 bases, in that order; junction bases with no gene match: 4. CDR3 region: CASSFTTGGTEAFF. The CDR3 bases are TGTGCCAGCAGTTTCACCACAGGGGGCACTGAAGCTTTCTTT.

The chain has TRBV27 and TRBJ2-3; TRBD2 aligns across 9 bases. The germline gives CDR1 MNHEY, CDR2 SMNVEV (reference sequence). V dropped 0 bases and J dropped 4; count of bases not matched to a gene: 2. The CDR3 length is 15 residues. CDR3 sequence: CASSLSSGGSDTQYF. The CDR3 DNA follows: TGTGCCAGCAGTTTATCTAGCGGGGGCTCAGATACGCAGTATTTT.

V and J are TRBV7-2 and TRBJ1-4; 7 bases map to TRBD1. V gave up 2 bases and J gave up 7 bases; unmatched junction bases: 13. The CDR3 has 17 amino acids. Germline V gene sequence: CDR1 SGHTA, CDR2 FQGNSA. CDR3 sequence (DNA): TGTGCCAGCAGCTTATCTCCCTTCCGGGACAGTAGTGAAAAACTGTTTTTT. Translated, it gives CASSLSPFRDSSEKLFF.

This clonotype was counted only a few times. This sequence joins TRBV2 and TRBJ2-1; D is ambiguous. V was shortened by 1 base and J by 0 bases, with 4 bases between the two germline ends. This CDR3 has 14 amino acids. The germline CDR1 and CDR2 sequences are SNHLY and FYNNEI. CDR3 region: CASSEVGSYNEQFF. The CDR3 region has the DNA TGTGCCAGCAGTGAAGTTGGCTCCTACAATGAGCAGTTCTTC. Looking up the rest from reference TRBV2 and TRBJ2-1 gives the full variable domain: EPEVTQTPSHQVTQMGQEVILRCVPISNHLYFYWYRQILGQKVEFLVSFYNNEISEKSEIFDDQFSVERPDGSNFTLKIRSTKLEDSAMYFCASSEVGSYNEQFFGPGTRLTVL.

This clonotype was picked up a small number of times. For the CDR3, the DNA is TGTGCCAGCAGCCGATACGAATATGGCTACACCTTC. Protein: CASSRYEYGYTF. The chain uses TRBV11-2 and TRBJ1-2, with unresolved D. Germline values: CDR1 SGHAT, CDR2 FQNNGV. The CDR3 is 12 amino acids. V lost 5 bases and J lost 5, with 9 bases in between.

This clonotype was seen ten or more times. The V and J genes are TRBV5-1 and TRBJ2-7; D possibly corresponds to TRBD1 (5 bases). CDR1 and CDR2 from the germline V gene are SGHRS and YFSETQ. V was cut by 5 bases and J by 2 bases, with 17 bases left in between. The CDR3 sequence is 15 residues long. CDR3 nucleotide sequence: TGCGCCAGCAGGCCGGGCATGGGGCCCCCCTACGAGCAGTACGTC. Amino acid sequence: CASRPGMGPPYEQYV.

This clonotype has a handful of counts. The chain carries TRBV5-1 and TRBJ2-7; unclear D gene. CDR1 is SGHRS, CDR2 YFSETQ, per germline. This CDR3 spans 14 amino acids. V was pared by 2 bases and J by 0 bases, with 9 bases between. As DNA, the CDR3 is TGCGCCAGCAGCTTATCTGCAGGCTCCTACGAGCAGTACGTC. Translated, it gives CASSLSAGSYEQYV.

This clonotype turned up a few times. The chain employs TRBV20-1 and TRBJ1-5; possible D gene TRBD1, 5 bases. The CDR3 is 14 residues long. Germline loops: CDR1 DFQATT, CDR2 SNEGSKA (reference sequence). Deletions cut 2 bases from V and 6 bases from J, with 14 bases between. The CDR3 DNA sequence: TGCAGTGCTAGACAGGGATCGACCCGTCAGCCCCAGCATTTT. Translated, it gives CSARQGSTRQPQHF.

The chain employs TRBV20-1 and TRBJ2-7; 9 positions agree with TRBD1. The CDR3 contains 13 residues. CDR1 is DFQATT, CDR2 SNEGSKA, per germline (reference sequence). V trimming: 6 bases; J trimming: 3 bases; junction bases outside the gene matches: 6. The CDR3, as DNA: TGCAGTGCCCAACAGGACAGGGGCTACGAGCAGTACTTC. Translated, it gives CSAQQDRGYEQYF.

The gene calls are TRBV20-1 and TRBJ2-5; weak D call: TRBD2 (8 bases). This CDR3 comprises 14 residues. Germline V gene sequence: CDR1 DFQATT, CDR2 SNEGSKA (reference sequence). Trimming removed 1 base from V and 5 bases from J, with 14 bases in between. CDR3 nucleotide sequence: TGCAGTGCTAGAGGGACTAGCAGGGGGGAGACCCAGTACTTC. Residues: CSARGTSRGETQYF.

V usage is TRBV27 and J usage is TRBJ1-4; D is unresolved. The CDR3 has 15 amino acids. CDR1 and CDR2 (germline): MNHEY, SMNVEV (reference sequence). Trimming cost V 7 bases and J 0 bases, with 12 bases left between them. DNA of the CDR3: TGTGCCAGCACCTTGCGGTTGTCAACTAATGAAAAACTGTTTTTT. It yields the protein CASTLRLSTNEKLFF.

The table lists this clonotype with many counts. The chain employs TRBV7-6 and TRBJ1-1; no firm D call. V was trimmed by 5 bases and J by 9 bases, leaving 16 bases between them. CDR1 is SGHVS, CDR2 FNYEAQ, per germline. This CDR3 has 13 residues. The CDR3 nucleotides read TGTGCCAGCAGCGATAACAGTCGAGGGAAAGCTTTCTTT. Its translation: CASSDNSRGKAFF.

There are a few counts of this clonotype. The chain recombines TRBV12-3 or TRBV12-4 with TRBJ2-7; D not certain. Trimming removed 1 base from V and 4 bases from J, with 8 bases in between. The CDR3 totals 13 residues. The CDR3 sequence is CASSLVPGYEQYV. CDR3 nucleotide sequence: TGTGCCAGCAGTTTAGTGCCAGGTTACGAGCAGTACGTC.

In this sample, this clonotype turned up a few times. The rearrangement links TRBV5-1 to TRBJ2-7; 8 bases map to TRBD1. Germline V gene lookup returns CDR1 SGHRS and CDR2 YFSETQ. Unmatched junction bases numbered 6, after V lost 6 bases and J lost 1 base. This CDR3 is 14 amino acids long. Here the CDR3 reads CASKPGQESYEQYF. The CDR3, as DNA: TGCGCCAGCAAGCCGGGACAGGAATCCTACGAGCAGTACTTC.

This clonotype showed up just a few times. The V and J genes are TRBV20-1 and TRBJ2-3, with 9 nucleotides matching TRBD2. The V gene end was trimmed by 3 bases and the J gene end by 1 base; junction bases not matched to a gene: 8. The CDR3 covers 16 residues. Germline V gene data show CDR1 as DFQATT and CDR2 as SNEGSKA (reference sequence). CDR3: CSASALTSGRTDTQYF. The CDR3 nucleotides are TGCAGTGCTAGTGCTCTGACTAGCGGACGCACAGATACGCAGTATTTT.

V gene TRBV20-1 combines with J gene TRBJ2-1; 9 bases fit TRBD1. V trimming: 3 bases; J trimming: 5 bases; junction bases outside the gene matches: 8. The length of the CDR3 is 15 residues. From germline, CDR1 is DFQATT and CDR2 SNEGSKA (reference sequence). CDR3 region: CSARVSDRGNNEQFF. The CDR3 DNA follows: TGCAGTGCTAGGGTATCGGACAGGGGAAACAATGAGCAGTTCTTC.

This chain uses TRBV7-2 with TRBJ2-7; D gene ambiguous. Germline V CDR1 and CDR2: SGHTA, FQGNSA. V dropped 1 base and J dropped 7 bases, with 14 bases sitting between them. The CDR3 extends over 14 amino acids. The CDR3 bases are TGTGCCAGCAGCTTAGGGTTTACAGCCTTGGAGCAGTACTTC. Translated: CASSLGFTALEQYF.

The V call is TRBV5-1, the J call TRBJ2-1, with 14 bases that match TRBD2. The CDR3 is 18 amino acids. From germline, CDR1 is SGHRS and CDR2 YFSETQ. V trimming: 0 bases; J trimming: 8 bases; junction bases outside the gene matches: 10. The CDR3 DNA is TGCGCCAGCAGCTTGGGACTAGCGGGAGGGCCTAATAGCGATGAGCAGTTCTTC. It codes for CASSLGLAGGPNSDEQFF. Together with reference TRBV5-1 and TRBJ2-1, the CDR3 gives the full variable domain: KAGVTQTPRYLIKTRGQQVTLSCSPISGHRSVSWYQQTPGQGLQFLFEYFSETQRNKGNFPGRFSGRQFSNSRSEMNVSTLELGDSALYLCASSLGLAGGPNSDEQFFGPGTRLTVL.